This TCR beta chain was obtained from a study of blood T cell repertoires in COVID-19. The wider study: T cells, B-cell-depleted T cells, or PBMCs provided the cDNA or gDNA that served as material.

V lost 3 bases to trimming and J lost 4 bases; unmatched junction nucleotides: 6. The CDR3 has 15 amino acids. Germline values: CDR1 MNHNS, CDR2 SASEGT. Data came from immunoSEQ multiplex PCR; TCRdb stores just in-frame clones and leaves some out. The repertoire holds around 170,000 clones, with about 81% as singletons. Those enrolled in Seattle joined during active infection and were followed longitudinally afterward. This chain joins TRBV6-1 and TRBJ1-3, with 7 positions matching TRBD1. The sequenced material came from peripheral blood. The receptor was derived from a woman aged 80 or over with COVID-19, enrolled during active disease. Here the CDR3 DNA reads TGTGCCAGCAGTGACGCGACAGGGAGAGGAAACACCATATATTTT. This encodes CASSDATGRGNTIYF.